Listed here is a single T cell receptor beta chain. What it binds is unknown. Only cases whose brain tissue showed the highest T cell transcript signatures were sequenced. The data were obtained in a study of brain T cells in children with intractable seizures. With V trimmed by 6 bases and J by 1 base, 9 bases remained unmatched. This CDR3 is built from 17 residues. CDR1 is WNHNN and CDR2 is SYGVQD in the germline V gene (reference sequence). Sequencing used immunoSEQ multiplex PCR; TCRdb keeps in-frame clones, though not all of them. The sample records roughly 69,000 clones, about 96% being singletons. Findings and caveats of the study: Clones missing pre-surgery may reflect undersampling of that blood sample.

The rearrangement uses TRBV10-1 and TRBJ2-3; 11 bases line up with TRBD2. The TCR sequence derives from a boy in the first two years of life with focal cortical dysplasia and intractable seizures. Specimen: peripheral blood, collected at surgery. The CDR3 region has the DNA TGCGCCAGCAGCTTAGCGGGAGGGTCTTATGGCACAGATACGCAGTATTTT. Protein: CASSLAGGSYGTDTQYF.